These T cell receptor beta chains were read from a single sample in a study of vaccination effects on CD4 cells after COVID-19. These receptors' antigens are unknown. Some clones are missing from TCRdb's copy, which holds only in-frame ones; the method was immunoSEQ multiplex PCR. This table has tens of thousands of clones, about 80% appearing once. The sample consisted of CD4+ T cells from PBMCs cultured with HCoV-OC43 spike peptides, taken before COVID-19 vaccination. Receptors were obtained from a human donor who received a COVID-19 vaccine. The CDR3 runs from the conserved cysteine through the conserved F or W. A D gene is named only where the DNA matches it firmly. The listing skips clone size in some rows; elsewhere it reads once, few, many or a size class.

CDR3 length | clone size | J gene | D gene | V gene | CDR3 protein | CDR3 DNA
15 | . | TRBJ1-2 | . | TRBV12-1 | CAVRVWVRGKDGYTF | TGTGCCGTTAGGGTGTGGGTGAGGGGAAAGGATGGCTACACCTTC
17 | . | TRBJ2-5 | TRBD1 | TRBV5-1 | CASSLSQGAFSGETQYF | TGCGCCAGCAGCTTGTCCCAGGGGGCTTTTTCGGGAGAGACCCAGTACTTC
18 | . | TRBJ2-3 | TRBD2 | TRBV4-3 | CASSRSHTSGGNTDTQYF | TGCGCCAGCAGCCGATCCCACACTAGCGGGGGGAACACAGATACGCAGTATTTT
17 | . | TRBJ1-5 | . | TRBV19 | CATKTHPGTMSNQPQHF | TGTGCCACTAAGACCCATCCCGGGACAATGAGCAATCAGCCCCAGCATTTT
12 | few | TRBJ1-6 | . | TRBV30 | CAFGNRPGALHF | TGTGCCTTCGGTAACAGGCCGGGGGCCCTCCACTTT
12 | . | TRBJ2-3 | TRBD2 | TRBV18 | CASSTSADTQYF | TGTGCCAGCTCAACTAGCGCCGATACGCAGTATTTT
17 | . | TRBJ2-3 | . | TRBV1 | CTSSQEARRGSTDTQYF | TGCACCAGCAGCCAAGAAGCCCGGCGGGGAAGCACAGATACGCAGTATTTT
13 | . | TRBJ2-4 | . | TRBV6-5 | CASTNLAKNIQYF | TGTGCCAGTACAAATTTAGCCAAAAACATTCAGTACTTC
13 | few | TRBJ1-6 | . | TRBV6-1 | CASSDLLLSPLHF | TGTGCCAGCAGTGATCTCCTTTTATCACCCCTCCACTTT
16 | . | TRBJ2-2 | TRBD1 | TRBV7-3 | CASSGQRIPNTGELFF | TGTGCCAGTTCGGGACAGAGAATACCGAACACCGGGGAGCTGTTTTTT
15 | . | TRBJ2-5 | TRBD1 | TRBV9 | CASSAGTGVRETQYF | TGTGCCAGCAGCGCTGGGACAGGGGTAAGAGAGACCCAGTACTTC
14 | . | TRBJ2-5 | . | TRBV28 | CASSFFFRGETQYF | TGTGCCAGCAGTTTTTTTTTCCGGGGAGAGACCCAGTACTTC
15 | once | TRBJ1-5 | . | TRBV5-6 | CASSLALGGSQPQHF | TGTGCCAGCAGCTTGGCCTTGGGGGGATCTCAGCCCCAGCATTTT
13 | few | TRBJ1-2 | TRBD1 | TRBV3-1/TRBV3-2 | CASSAGQGYGYTF | TGTGCCAGCAGCGCGGGACAGGGATATGGCTACACCTTC
15 | once | TRBJ2-3 | TRBD2 | TRBV24-1 | CATSFSGGELDTQYF | TGTGCCACCAGTTTTAGCGGGGGGGAGTTAGATACGCAGTATTTT
17 | . | TRBJ2-3 | TRBD2 | TRBV4-1 | CASSQGSSSGATDTQYF | TGCGCCAGCAGCCAAGGGAGTAGTAGCGGGGCCACAGATACGCAGTATTTT
12 | few | TRBJ2-2 | . | TRBV10-1 | CASSDPPGELFF | TGCGCCAGCAGTGATCCTCCCGGGGAGCTGTTTTTT
15 | few | TRBJ2-3 | TRBD2 | TRBV7-3 | CASSLAGVGTDTQYF | TGTGCCAGCAGCTTAGCGGGGGTTGGCACAGATACGCAGTATTTT
15 | . | TRBJ2-5 | TRBD1 | TRBV3-1/TRBV3-2 | CASSQIGTGQETQYF | TGTGCCAGCAGCCAAATAGGGACAGGTCAAGAGACCCAGTACTTC
12 | . | TRBJ1-5 | . | TRBV5-5 | CASSLESQPQHF | TGTGCCAGCAGCTTGGAGAGTCAGCCCCAGCATTTT
13 | . | TRBJ1-5 | . | TRBV6-5 | CASNSWIDQPQHF | TGTGCCAGCAACTCATGGATTGATCAGCCCCAGCATTTT
12 | few | TRBJ1-5 | . | TRBV24-1 | CATSDRNQPQHF | TGTGCCACCAGTGATCGCAATCAGCCCCAGCATTTT
14 | . | TRBJ1-2 | . | TRBV7-8 | CASSSSGPNYGYTF | TGTGCCAGCAGCTCATCTGGCCCGAACTATGGCTACACCTTC
19 | once | TRBJ1-6 | . | TRBV27 | CASSLTGIALSSYNSPLHF | TGTGCCAGCAGTTTAACGGGAATCGCACTGAGCTCCTATAATTCACCCCTCCACTTT
16 | . | TRBJ1-6 | TRBD1 | TRBV4-3 | CASSRTTGGYNSPLHF | TGCGCCAGCAGCCGCACCACAGGGGGGTATAATTCACCCCTCCACTTT